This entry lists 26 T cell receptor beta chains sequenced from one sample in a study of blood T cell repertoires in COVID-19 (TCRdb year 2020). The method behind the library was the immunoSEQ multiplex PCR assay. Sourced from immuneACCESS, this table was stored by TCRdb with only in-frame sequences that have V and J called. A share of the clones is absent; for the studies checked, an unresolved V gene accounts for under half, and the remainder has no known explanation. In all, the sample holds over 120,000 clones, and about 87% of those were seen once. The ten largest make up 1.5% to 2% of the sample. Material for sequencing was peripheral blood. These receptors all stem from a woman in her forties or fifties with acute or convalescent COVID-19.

CDR3 sequence (DNA): TGTGCCAGCAGCTTACCCAGACTAGCGGATACCGGGGAGCTGTTTTTT. This translates into CASSLPRLADTGELFF. V is TRBV5-4 and J is TRBJ2-2, with 9 bases aligning to TRBD2. The trim removed 2 bases at V and 5 bases at J, leaving 7 bases unmatched. CDR3 length: 16 residues. CDR1 and CDR2 from the germline V gene are SGHNT and YYREEE (reference sequence).

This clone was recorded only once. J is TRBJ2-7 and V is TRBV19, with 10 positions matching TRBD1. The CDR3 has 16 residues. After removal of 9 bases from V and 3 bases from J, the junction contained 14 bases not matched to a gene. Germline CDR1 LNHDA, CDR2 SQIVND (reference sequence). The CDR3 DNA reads TGTGCCAGCAGCCCCCTGGGGGACAGGGGAATCTACGAGCAGTACTTC. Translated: CASSPLGDRGIYEQYF.

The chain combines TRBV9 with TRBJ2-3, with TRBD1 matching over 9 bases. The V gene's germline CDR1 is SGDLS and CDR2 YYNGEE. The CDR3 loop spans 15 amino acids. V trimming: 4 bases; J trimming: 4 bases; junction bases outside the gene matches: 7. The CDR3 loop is CASSSRTGVADTQYF. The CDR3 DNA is TGTGCCAGCAGCTCTCGGACAGGGGTCGCAGATACGCAGTATTTT.

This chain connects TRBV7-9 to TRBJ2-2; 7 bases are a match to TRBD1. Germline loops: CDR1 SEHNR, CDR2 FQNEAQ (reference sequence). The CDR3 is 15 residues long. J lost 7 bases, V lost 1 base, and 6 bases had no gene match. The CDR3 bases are TGTGCCAGCAGCTTAGGACAGGGATCAAGCGGGGAGCTGTTTTTT. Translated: CASSLGQGSSGELFF.

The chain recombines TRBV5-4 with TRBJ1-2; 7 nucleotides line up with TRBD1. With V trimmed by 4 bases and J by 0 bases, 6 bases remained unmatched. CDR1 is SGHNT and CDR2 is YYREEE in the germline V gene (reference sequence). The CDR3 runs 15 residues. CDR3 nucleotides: TGTGCCAGCAGCCCGGGACAGACAGCTAACTATGGCTACACCTTC. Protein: CASSPGQTANYGYTF.

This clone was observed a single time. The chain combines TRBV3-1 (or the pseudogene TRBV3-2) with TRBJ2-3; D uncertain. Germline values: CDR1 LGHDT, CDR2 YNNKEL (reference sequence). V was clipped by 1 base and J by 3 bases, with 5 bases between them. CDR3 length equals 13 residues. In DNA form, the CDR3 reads TGTGCCAGCAGCCAAGCCGGGACAGATACGCAGTATTTT. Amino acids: CASSQAGTDTQYF.

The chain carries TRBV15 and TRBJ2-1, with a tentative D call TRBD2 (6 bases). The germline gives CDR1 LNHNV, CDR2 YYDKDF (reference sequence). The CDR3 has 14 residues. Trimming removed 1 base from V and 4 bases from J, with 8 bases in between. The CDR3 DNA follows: TGTGCCACCAGCAGAGGTGGAGGGTACAATGAGCAGTTCTTC. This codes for CATSRGGGYNEQFF. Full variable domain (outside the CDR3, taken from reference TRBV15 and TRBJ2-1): DAMVIQNPRYQVTQFGKPVTLSCSQTLNHNVMYWYQQKSSQAPKLLFHYYDKDFNNEADTPDNFQSRRPNTSFCFLDIRSPGLGDTAMYLCATSRGGGYNEQFFGPGTRLTVL.

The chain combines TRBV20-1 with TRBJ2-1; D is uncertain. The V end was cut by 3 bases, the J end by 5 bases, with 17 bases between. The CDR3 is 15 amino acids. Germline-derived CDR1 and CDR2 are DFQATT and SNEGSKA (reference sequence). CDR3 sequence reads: CSASPAITNNNEQFF. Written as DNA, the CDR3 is TGCAGTGCTAGTCCCGCTATTACTAACAACAATGAGCAGTTCTTC.

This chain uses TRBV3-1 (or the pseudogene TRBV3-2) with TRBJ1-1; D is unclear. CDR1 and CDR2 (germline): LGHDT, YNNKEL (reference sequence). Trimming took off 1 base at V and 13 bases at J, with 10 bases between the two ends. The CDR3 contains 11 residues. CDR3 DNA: TGTGCCAGCAGCCAAGTGACGGCGGTTTTCTTT. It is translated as CASSQVTAVFF.

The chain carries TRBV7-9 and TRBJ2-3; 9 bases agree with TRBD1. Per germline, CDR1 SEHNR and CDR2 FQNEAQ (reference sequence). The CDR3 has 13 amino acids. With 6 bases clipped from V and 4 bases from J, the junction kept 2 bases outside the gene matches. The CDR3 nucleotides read TGTGCCAGCAGGGGACAGGGAGCAGATACGCAGTATTTT. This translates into CASRGQGADTQYF.

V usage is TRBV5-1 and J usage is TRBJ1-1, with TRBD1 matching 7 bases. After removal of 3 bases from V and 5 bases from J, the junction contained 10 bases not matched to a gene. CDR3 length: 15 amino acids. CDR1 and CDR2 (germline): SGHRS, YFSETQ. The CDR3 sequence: CASSSTQGVATEAFF. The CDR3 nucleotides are TGCGCCAGCAGCTCCACTCAGGGGGTAGCGACTGAAGCTTTCTTT.

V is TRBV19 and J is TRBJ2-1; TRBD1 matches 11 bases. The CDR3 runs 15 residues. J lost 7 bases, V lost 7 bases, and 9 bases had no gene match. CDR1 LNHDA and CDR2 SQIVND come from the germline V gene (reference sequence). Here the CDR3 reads CASTTGTGGWNEQFF. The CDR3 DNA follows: TGTGCCAGTACCACCGGGACAGGGGGGTGGAATGAGCAGTTCTTC.

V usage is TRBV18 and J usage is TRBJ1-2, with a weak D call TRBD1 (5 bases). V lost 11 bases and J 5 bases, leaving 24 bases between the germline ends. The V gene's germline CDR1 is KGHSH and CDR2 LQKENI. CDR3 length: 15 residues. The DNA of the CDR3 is TGTGCCTCCTCACCTTCTATTGAAAAGGGGTATGGCTACACCTTC. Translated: CASSPSIEKGYGYTF.

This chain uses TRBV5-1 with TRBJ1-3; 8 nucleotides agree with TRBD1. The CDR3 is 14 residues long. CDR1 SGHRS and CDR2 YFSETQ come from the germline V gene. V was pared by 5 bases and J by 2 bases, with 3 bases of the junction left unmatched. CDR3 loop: CASSLQGAGNTIYF. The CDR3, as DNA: TGCGCCAGCAGTCTACAGGGGGCTGGAAACACCATATATTTT.

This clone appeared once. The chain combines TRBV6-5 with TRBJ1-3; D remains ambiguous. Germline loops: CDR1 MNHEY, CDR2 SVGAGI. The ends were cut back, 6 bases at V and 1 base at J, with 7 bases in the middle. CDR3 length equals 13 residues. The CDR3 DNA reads TGTGCCAGCAGCCAGATTTCTGGAAACACCATATATTTT. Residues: CASSQISGNTIYF.

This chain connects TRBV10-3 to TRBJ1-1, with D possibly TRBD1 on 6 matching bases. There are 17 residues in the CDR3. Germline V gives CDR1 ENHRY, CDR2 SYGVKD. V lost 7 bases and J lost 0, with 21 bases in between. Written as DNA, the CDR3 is TGTGCCATCACTTTATCGCCCCCAACAGGGCTGAACACTGAAGCTTTCTTT. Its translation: CAITLSPPTGLNTEAFF.

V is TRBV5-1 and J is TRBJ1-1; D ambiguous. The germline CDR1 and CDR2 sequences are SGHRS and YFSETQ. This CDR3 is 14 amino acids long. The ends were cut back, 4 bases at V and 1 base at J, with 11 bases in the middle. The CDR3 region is CASSGPGENTEAFF. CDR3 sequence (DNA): TGCGCCAGCAGCGGGCCGGGAGAGAACACTGAAGCTTTCTTT.

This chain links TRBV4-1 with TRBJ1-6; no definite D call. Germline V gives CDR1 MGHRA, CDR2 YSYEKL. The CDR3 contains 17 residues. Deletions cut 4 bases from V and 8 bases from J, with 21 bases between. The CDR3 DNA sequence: TGCGCCAGCAGCCCCATCCTGGGCAACAAAGCCTATTCACCCCTCCACTTT. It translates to CASSPILGNKAYSPLHF.

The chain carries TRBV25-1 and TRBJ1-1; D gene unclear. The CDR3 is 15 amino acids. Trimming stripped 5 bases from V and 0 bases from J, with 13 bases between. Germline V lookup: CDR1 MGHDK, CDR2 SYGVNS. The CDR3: CASSPPRALNTEAFF. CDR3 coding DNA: TGTGCCAGCAGTCCCCCGAGGGCCCTGAACACTGAAGCTTTCTTT.

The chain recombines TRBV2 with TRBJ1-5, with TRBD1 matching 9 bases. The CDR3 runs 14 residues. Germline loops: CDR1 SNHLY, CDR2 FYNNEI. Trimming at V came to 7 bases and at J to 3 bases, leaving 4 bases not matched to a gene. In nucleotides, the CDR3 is TGTGCCAGCACCGGGACAGGGCACAATCAGCCCCAGCATTTT. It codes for CASTGTGHNQPQHF.

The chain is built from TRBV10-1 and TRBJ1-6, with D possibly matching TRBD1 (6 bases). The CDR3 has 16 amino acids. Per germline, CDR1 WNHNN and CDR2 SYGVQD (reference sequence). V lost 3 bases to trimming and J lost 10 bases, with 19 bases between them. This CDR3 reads CASSDQRGAKDSPLHF. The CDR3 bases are TGCGCCAGCAGTGATCAGCGGGGGGCCAAAGACTCACCCCTCCACTTT.

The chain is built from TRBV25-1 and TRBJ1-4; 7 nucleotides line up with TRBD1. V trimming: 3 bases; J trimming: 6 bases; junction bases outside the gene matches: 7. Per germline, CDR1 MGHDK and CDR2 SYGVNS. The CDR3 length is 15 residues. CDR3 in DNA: TGTGCCAGCAGTGATGCTGGGCAGGGGGATGAAAAACTGTTTTTT. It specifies CASSDAGQGDEKLFF. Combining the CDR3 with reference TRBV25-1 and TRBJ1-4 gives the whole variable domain EADIYQTPRYLVIGTGKKITLECSQTMGHDKMYWYQQDPGMELHLIHYSYGVNSTEKGDLSSESTVSRIRTEHFPLTLESARPSHTSQYLCASSDAGQGDEKLFFGSGTQLSVL.

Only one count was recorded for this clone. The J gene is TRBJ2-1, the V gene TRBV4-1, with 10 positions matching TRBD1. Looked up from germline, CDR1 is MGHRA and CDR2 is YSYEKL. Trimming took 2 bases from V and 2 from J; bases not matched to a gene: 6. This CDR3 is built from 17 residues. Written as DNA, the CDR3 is TGCGCCAGCAGCCAACCTAGGACAGGGGGGACCTACAATGAGCAGTTCTTC. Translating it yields CASSQPRTGGTYNEQFF.

The CDR3 DNA is TGTGCCAGTAGTATGAGCGGTCAGATGAACACTGAAGCTTTCTTT. The encoded protein is CASSMSGQMNTEAFF. The V gene is TRBV19, the J gene TRBJ1-1; no clear D. V lost 3 bases, J lost 0 bases, and 11 bases lay in between. The CDR3 runs to 15 residues. Germline V lookup: CDR1 LNHDA, CDR2 SQIVND (reference sequence).

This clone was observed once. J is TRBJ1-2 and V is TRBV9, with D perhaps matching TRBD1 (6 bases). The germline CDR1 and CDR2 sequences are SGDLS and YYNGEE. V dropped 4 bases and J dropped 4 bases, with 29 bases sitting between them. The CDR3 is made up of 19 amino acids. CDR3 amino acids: CASSLVVSQGHSPGYGYTF. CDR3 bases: TGTGCCAGCAGCCTAGTGGTGTCCCAGGGACACAGCCCTGGCTATGGCTACACCTTC.

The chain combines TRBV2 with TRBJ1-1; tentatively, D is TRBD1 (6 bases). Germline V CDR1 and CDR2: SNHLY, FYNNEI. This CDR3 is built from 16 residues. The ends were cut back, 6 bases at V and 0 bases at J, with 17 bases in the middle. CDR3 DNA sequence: TGTGCCAGCAGGAGAGACGGGACAAACATGAACACTGAAGCTTTCTTT. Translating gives CASRRDGTNMNTEAFF. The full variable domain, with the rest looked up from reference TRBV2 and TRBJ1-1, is EPEVTQTPSHQVTQMGQEVILRCVPISNHLYFYWYRQILGQKVEFLVSFYNNEISEKSEIFDDQFSVERPDGSNFTLKIRSTKLEDSAMYFCASRRDGTNMNTEAFFGQGTRLTVV.